One and the same sample provided the 32 T cell receptor beta chains below, sequenced in a study of graft-versus-host responses after intestinal transplantation. Repertoires were generated with immunoSEQ multiplex PCR, while TCRdb's copy carries only in-frame clones and drops some. The sample gives about 15,000 clones, around 64% of which show up once; approximately 23% is in the top ten. Once graft tissue had been processed, intraepithelial and lamina propria lymphocytes were released. The sequences come from ileum tissue, collected around 770 days after intestinal transplantation. The receptors originated from a human patient who received an intestinal transplant, so some T cells may come from the graft donor.

The chain has TRBV2 and TRBJ1-5; 8 positions agree with TRBD1. Germline lookup yields CDR1 SNHLY and CDR2 FYNNEI. Trimming at V came to 4 bases and at J to 6 bases, leaving 11 bases not matched to a gene. The CDR3 sequence is 16 residues long. The CDR3 sequence: CASSGWDRLSVQPQHF. CDR3 nucleotides: TGTGCCAGCAGTGGGTGGGACAGGCTTTCTGTTCAGCCCCAGCATTTT.

This chain uses TRBV4-2 with TRBJ2-5; 8 nucleotides align to TRBD2. CDR1 and CDR2 (germline): LGHNA, YNFKEQ. The CDR3 runs to 18 residues. V was clipped by 2 bases and J by 1 base; unmatched bases: 12. Here the CDR3 DNA reads TGTGCCAGCAGCCAATCAAGCGGGGGCGGCAGGGCCCAAGAGACCCAGTACTTC. Amino acids: CASSQSSGGGRAQETQYF.

This chain joins TRBV6-6 and TRBJ2-5, with 9 positions matching TRBD1. Gene TRBJ2-7 matches the end of the DNA better, so the J call may be wrong. This CDR3 comprises 16 residues. Germline V gene lookup returns CDR1 MNHNY and CDR2 SVGAGI (reference sequence). DNA of the CDR3: TGTGCCAGCAGTTACTCCAAGGGACAGGGTAGCTACGAGCAGTACTTC. Its translation is CASSYSKGQGSYEQYF.

The J gene is TRBJ1-5, the V gene TRBV4-1; 7 bases match TRBD1. The CDR3 contains 18 residues. Germline values: CDR1 MGHRA, CDR2 YSYEKL. The ends lost 0 bases at V and 1 base at J; junction bases unmatched: 9. The DNA for the CDR3 is TGCGCCAGCAGCCAAGATCCGCCCGGGACAGCGAGCAATCAGCCCCAGCATTTT. As protein: CASSQDPPGTASNQPQHF.

This clone was counted a few times. The gene calls are TRBV5-5 and TRBJ1-2; weak D call: TRBD1 (5 bases). CDR3 size: 14 residues. Trimming pared 6 bases from V and 4 bases from J, leaving 16 bases between. Germline values: CDR1 SGHKS, CDR2 YYEKEE (reference sequence). The CDR3 protein is CASTGTVLPYGYTF. The CDR3 DNA is TGTGCCAGCACCGGGACCGTGCTTCCCTATGGCTACACCTTC.

This clone has only a few counts. The genes are TRBV7-6 and TRBJ1-6; TRBD1 might be the D (5 bases). CDR3 length: 15 residues. V was trimmed by 5 bases and J by 8 bases, leaving 16 bases between them. Germline CDR1 is SGHVS and CDR2 is FNYEAQ. The CDR3 reads CASSPGRAVDSPLHF. The CDR3, as DNA: TGTGCCAGCAGCCCAGGGAGGGCAGTAGATTCACCCCTCCACTTT.

This clone appeared a few times. The J gene is TRBJ1-2, the V gene TRBV19; D may be TRBD1 (5 bases). The CDR3 is 14 amino acids. The V gene lost 4 bases and the J gene lost 0 bases, with 9 bases spanning the gap. Germline assignment: CDR1 LNHDA and CDR2 SQIVND (reference sequence). The CDR3 sequence: CASSSVTANYGYTF. The DNA of the CDR3 is TGTGCCAGTAGTAGCGTGACAGCTAACTATGGCTACACCTTC.

The V gene is TRBV6-5, the J gene TRBJ2-7; TRBD1 might be the D (5 bases). Trimming took 6 bases from V and 2 from J, leaving 17 bases between them. There are 15 residues in the CDR3. CDR1 and CDR2 (germline): MNHEY, SVGAGI. The CDR3 protein is CASRPHRRPPYEQYF. The CDR3 DNA reads TGTGCCAGCAGACCCCACAGGCGTCCCCCCTACGAGCAGTACTTC.

This clone qualifies as medium-sized. The chain combines TRBV6-6 with TRBJ1-1; no definite D call. There are 11 residues in the CDR3. Trimming took 4 bases from V and 1 from J, leaving 1 base between them. Germline loops: CDR1 MNHNY, CDR2 SVGAGI (reference sequence). CDR3 in amino acids: CASSWNTEAFF. CDR3 DNA: TGTGCCAGCAGTTGGAACACTGAAGCTTTCTTT.

The chain links TRBV6-5 to TRBJ2-3; 9 positions match TRBD1. Unmatched junction bases numbered 8, after V lost 6 bases and J lost 7 bases. This CDR3 comprises 14 residues. Germline V CDR1 and CDR2: MNHEY, SVGAGI. CDR3 sequence reads: CASRLTGGGHTQYF. The CDR3 nucleotides read TGTGCCAGCAGGCTGACAGGGGGTGGGCATACGCAGTATTTT.

The CDR3 sequence is CASSSDSFRQYF. The CDR3 DNA reads TGTGCCAGCAGCTCCGACAGCTTCCGGCAGTACTTC. The V call is TRBV28, the J call TRBJ2-7; perhaps TRBD1 as D (5 bases). V shed 6 bases and J shed 9 bases, with 15 bases lying between them. Germline CDR1 MDHEN, CDR2 SYDVKM. The CDR3 covers 12 residues.

The chain has TRBV4-2 and TRBJ2-2; 9 positions match TRBD1. After removal of 5 bases from V and 7 bases from J, the junction contained 8 bases not matched to a gene. CDR1 and CDR2 (germline): LGHNA, YNFKEQ. CDR3 length equals 15 residues. The CDR3 DNA is TGTGCCAGCAGCGCCGGGACAGGGTTTGGCGGGGAGCTGTTTTTT. This codes for CASSAGTGFGGELFF.

The table lists this clone with a few counts. The rearrangement uses TRBV9 and TRBJ2-3, with 12 bases lining up with TRBD1. The germline V gene has CDR1 SGDLS and CDR2 YYNGEE. V was clipped by 4 bases and J by 2 bases; unmatched bases: 11. This CDR3 is built from 18 residues. CDR3 nucleotide sequence: TGTGCCAGCAGCAACCGGGACAGGGGGCGATGGGTCACAGATACGCAGTATTTT. Translation gives CASSNRDRGRWVTDTQYF.

The table lists this clone with a few counts. The chain joins TRBV11-3 to TRBJ2-7; TRBD2 is a possible D gene (5 bases). The CDR3 covers 14 residues. V was shortened by 3 bases and J by 3 bases, with 12 bases between the two germline ends. Germline CDR1 reads SGHNT; CDR2 reads YENEEA. The CDR3 DNA is TGTGCCAGCAGCTTCGCGGGTCTCAACTACGAGCAGTACTTC. Its translation is CASSFAGLNYEQYF.

This rearrangement joins TRBV12-5 to TRBJ2-1, with TRBD2 as a possible D gene (7 bases). Germline CDR1 and CDR2: LGHNT and FRNRAP. The CDR3 is 18 residues long. Trimming left V 1 base short and J 10 bases short, with 26 bases between. DNA for the CDR3: TGTGCTAGTGGTTTGGCATATACCGGGACACGGACCGGGGGGGAGCAGTTCTTC. Translation gives CASGLAYTGTRTGGEQFF.

To note about this clone: A much larger clone lies one base from this, so it may be a read error. This sample includes further DNA sequences coding for the same CDR3. This chain connects TRBV5-6 to TRBJ2-3; 8 bases are shared with TRBD1. The junction had 10 bases not matched to a gene; V was cut back by 4 bases and J by 6 bases. CDR3 length: 15 amino acids. Germline V lookup: CDR1 SGHDT, CDR2 YYEEEE. The CDR3 loop reads CASSLFQGAWDTQYF. CDR3 nucleotides: TGTGCCAGCAGCCTGTTCCAGGGGGCATGGGATACGCAGTATTTT.

This chain links TRBV28 with TRBJ2-7; no reliable D call. Germline V gene sequence: CDR1 MDHEN, CDR2 SYDVKM. The CDR3 spans 16 residues. Trimming removed 2 bases from V and 1 base from J, with 15 bases in between. The CDR3 loop reads CASSLGSLEESYEQYF. CDR3 DNA: TGTGCCAGCAGTTTAGGTAGTCTAGAGGAGTCCTACGAGCAGTACTTC.

For this clone: A junction boundary mismatches the germline segment, possibly from a read error. This CDR3 is also generated by other DNA sequences in the sample. The rearrangement uses TRBV30 and TRBJ2-7, with 7 bases lining up with TRBD1. The CDR3 runs to 12 residues. CDR1 is GTSNPN, CDR2 SVGIG, per germline (reference sequence). CDR3 protein: CAWSTQGYEQYF. CDR3 DNA sequence: TGTGCTTGGAGTACACAGGGGTACGAGCAGTACTTC.

The chain employs TRBV6-1 and TRBJ1-2; D gene unclear. V lost 1 base, J lost 4 bases, and 16 bases lay in between. The germline gives CDR1 MNHNS, CDR2 SASEGT. This CDR3 is 16 amino acids long. CDR3 nucleotide sequence: TGTGCCAGCAGTGAAGTTGGTATGGGATTGTCCTATGGCTACACCTTC. Translated: CASSEVGMGLSYGYTF.

This clone has just a few counts. The chain is built from TRBV7-8 and TRBJ2-5; unclear D gene. CDR1 is SGHVS, CDR2 FQNEAQ, per germline. CDR3 size: 13 residues. V lost 0 bases to trimming and J lost 2 bases, with 4 bases between them. The CDR3 is CASSLARQETQYF. The CDR3 DNA is TGTGCCAGCAGCTTAGCACGTCAAGAGACCCAGTACTTC.

The chain combines TRBV5-1 with TRBJ1-4; tentative D call: TRBD1 (6 bases). V was trimmed by 4 bases and J by 1 base, leaving 11 bases between them. The CDR3 loop spans 15 amino acids. From germline, CDR1 is SGHRS and CDR2 YFSETQ. CDR3 DNA: TGCGCCAGCAGCGCCTCAGGGGAAACTAATGAAAAACTGTTTTTT. Translated, it gives CASSASGETNEKLFF.

The chain employs TRBV2 and TRBJ2-3; 13 bases map to TRBD2. The CDR3 length is 16 residues. CDR1 is SNHLY and CDR2 is FYNNEI in the germline V gene. V trimming: 6 bases; J trimming: 6 bases; junction bases outside the gene matches: 9. The CDR3 nucleotides read TGTGCCAGCAGGAGAGGGACTAGCGGGGTACTGGATACGCAGTATTTT. This sequence encodes CASRRGTSGVLDTQYF.

The V gene is TRBV6-5, the J gene TRBJ1-1, with a weak D call TRBD1 (5 bases). The CDR3 has 15 amino acids. Germline V lookup: CDR1 MNHEY, CDR2 SVGAGI. V gave up 2 bases and J gave up 4 bases, with 14 bases separating them. CDR3 sequence: CASSYSSLGGTEAFF. The CDR3 nucleotides are TGTGCCAGCAGTTACAGCAGCCTCGGGGGCACTGAAGCTTTCTTT.

The chain links TRBV27 to TRBJ2-1, with a tentative D call TRBD2 (5 bases). V was cut by 7 bases and J by 9 bases, with 16 bases left in between. The germline V gene has CDR1 MNHEY and CDR2 SMNVEV (reference sequence). This CDR3 has 13 residues. The CDR3 bases are TGTGCCAGCAAGAAACCTTCAAGCGGTGAGCAGTTCTTC. Translation gives CASKKPSSGEQFF.

This sequence joins TRBV5-4 and TRBJ2-5; a weak D match, TRBD2 (5 bases). The J call is doubtful: the DNA matches TRBJ2-7 better. The CDR3 sequence is 14 residues long. Germline CDR1 and CDR2: SGHNT and YYREEE (reference sequence). CDR3 loop: CASSSRADSYEQYF. Written as DNA, the CDR3 is TGTGCCAGCAGCTCGAGGGCGGACTCCTACGAGCAGTACTTC.

The chain uses TRBV30 and TRBJ2-3; 7 nucleotides agree with TRBD2. The CDR3 runs to 14 residues. The junction had 10 bases not matched to a gene; V was cut back by 3 bases and J by 7 bases. Per the germline V gene, CDR1 is GTSNPN and CDR2 is SVGIG (reference sequence). In nucleotides, the CDR3 is TGTGCCTGGAGCCAACTAGCGTCTACATATACGCAGTATTTT. Translating it yields CAWSQLASTYTQYF.

In this sample, this clone turned up once. The J gene is TRBJ2-5, the V gene TRBV5-4; D is tentatively TRBD1 or TRBD2 (6 bases each). CDR1 SGHNT and CDR2 YYREEE come from the germline V gene (reference sequence). The CDR3 is 16 amino acids. V was pared by 4 bases and J by 4 bases, with 20 bases between. CDR3 loop: CASSLLMGGGGETQYF. DNA of the CDR3: TGTGCCAGCAGCCTGTTAATGGGTGGAGGGGGAGAGACCCAGTACTTC.

The genes are TRBV9 and TRBJ2-5; possibly TRBD2 for D (5 bases). Germline values: CDR1 SGDLS, CDR2 YYNGEE. Trimming left V 2 bases short and J 4 bases short, with 9 bases between. The CDR3 extends over 13 amino acids. CDR3 bases: TGTGCCAGCAGCGTTGGGAGTTCAGAGACCCAGTACTTC. It yields the protein CASSVGSSETQYF.

The chain couples TRBV28 to TRBJ2-5; D gene ambiguous. The tail of the sequence fits TRBJ2-7 better, so the J call may be wrong. Germline V gene sequence: CDR1 MDHEN, CDR2 SYDVKM. The CDR3 loop spans 16 amino acids. The CDR3 region has the DNA TGTGCCAGCAGGGGCAGGTTATGGGCCCCTAGGGACGAGCAGTACTTC. It yields the protein CASRGRLWAPRDEQYF.

V usage is TRBV2 and J usage is TRBJ2-5, with D perhaps matching TRBD2 (5 bases). The CDR3 runs 15 residues. Trimming left V 6 bases short and J 4 bases short, with 18 bases between. Germline-derived CDR1 and CDR2 are SNHLY and FYNNEI. The CDR3 DNA sequence: TGTGCCAGCAGATACCACTTCCGGGGTACAGAGACCCAGTACTTC. Its protein product is CASRYHFRGTETQYF.

The chain uses TRBV7-2 and TRBJ2-2; no firm D call. CDR1 and CDR2 from the germline V gene are SGHTA and FQGNSA. The CDR3 extends over 12 amino acids. Deletions cut 3 bases from V and 5 bases from J, with 4 bases between. The CDR3 sequence: CASSFRTGELFF. The CDR3 nucleotides are TGTGCCAGCAGCTTTAGGACCGGGGAGCTGTTTTTT.

The rearrangement links TRBV5-1 to TRBJ2-2; tentatively, D is TRBD2 (6 bases). The CDR3 is 15 amino acids. In germline, CDR1 is SGHRS, CDR2 YFSETQ. The ends were cut back, 3 bases at V and 1 base at J, with 10 bases in the middle. Here the CDR3 DNA reads TGCGCCAGCAGCTCGGGACTCTTGAACACCGGGGAGCTGTTTTTT. Translating gives CASSSGLLNTGELFF.